This T cell receptor beta chain was obtained from a study of blood T cell repertoires in COVID-19. Study context: The study drew acute and convalescent COVID-19 samples from the United States, Italy and Spain. The cDNA or gDNA used as material had been derived from T cells, B-cell-depleted T cells, or PBMCs.

Original methodology: Reference gene primer amplification gave estimated nucleated cell counts. The data were produced by immunoSEQ multiplex PCR, yet TCRdb's version contains in-frame clones alone and is incomplete. V, J and clone size are those of that table, while D and trimming were read from the DNA. The sample includes a few hundred thousand clones, 84% of them seen just once. This CDR3 comprises 15 residues. From germline, CDR1 is SGHRS and CDR2 YFSETQ. The J segment lost 4 bases and the V segment lost 5 bases, leaving 9 bases of the junction unmatched. The receptor was derived from a human donor in a cohort sampled during active COVID-19. This chain joins TRBV5-1 and TRBJ2-1; TRBD1 agrees at 7 bases. The sequenced material came from peripheral blood. CDR3 sequence (DNA): TGCGCCAGCAGACCGCGCGAACAGGGGTACAATGAGCAGTTCTTC. Protein sequence: CASRPREQGYNEQFF.